The 3 T cell receptor beta chains below all came from one sample that was sequenced in a study of a mutant IDH1 vaccine in newly diagnosed glioma. No cognate antigen is known for these TCRs. As to time point: week 47, end of study. Each vaccine dose was 300 ug of mutant IDH1 20-mer peptide, with topical imiquimod. This table comes from immunoSEQ multiplex PCR, and its TCRdb copy is limited to in-frame clones, with some not included. The sample has fewer than 35,000 clones, 65% to 85% seen once. This specimen was PBMCs, taken from a glioma patient whose treatment included an IDH1 peptide vaccine. Every receptor here comes from a man in his thirties or forties with glioma.

V gene TRBV9 combines with J gene TRBJ2-7; D possibly corresponds to TRBD1 (5 bases). CDR3 length: 14 amino acids. The germline V gene encodes CDR1 SGDLS and CDR2 YYNGEE. Deletions cut 0 bases from V and 1 base from J, with 8 bases between. CDR3 protein: CASSVGGYSYEQYF. Here the CDR3 DNA reads TGTGCCAGCAGCGTAGGGGGCTATTCCTACGAGCAGTACTTC.

The chain combines TRBV21-1 with TRBJ1-2. TRBV21-1 is a pseudogene segment. The CDR3 has 17 residues. The CDR3 sequence: CASSKGGVEDLNYGYTF. The CDR3 DNA is TGTGCCAGCAGCAAAGGGGGGGTGGAGGATCTAAACTATGGCTACACCTTC.

This clone was seen a single time. The genes are TRBV6-6 and TRBJ1-1; possible D gene TRBD1, 6 bases. Germline V lookup: CDR1 MNHNY, CDR2 SVGAGI (reference sequence). The CDR3 contains 15 residues. V was pared by 0 bases and J by 2 bases, with 10 bases between. The CDR3 nucleotides read TGTGCCAGCAGTTACTCCGCAGGGGTCAACACTGAAGCTTTCTTT. Its translation: CASSYSAGVNTEAFF.